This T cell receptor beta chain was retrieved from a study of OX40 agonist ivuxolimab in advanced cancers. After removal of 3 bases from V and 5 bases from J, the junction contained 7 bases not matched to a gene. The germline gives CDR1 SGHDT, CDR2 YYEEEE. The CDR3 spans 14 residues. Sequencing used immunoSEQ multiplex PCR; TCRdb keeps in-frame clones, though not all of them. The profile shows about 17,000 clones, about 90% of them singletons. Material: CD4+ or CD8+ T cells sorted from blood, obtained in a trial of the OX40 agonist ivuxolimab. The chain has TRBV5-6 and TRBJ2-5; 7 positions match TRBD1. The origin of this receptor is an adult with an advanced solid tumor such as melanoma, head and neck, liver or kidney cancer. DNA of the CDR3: TGTGCCAGCAGCTACGGACAGGCTCCGGAGACCCAGTACTTC. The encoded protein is CASSYGQAPETQYF.